This T cell receptor beta chain came from a study of T cell repertoires in cytomegalovirus infection. Study background: As its CMV epitopes, the study selected recently identified HLA-C-restricted and well-studied HLA-B-restricted targets. Public TCR beta signature analysis indicated the presence of both CMV infection and matching HLA type.

With respect to this clonotype: Antigen specificity is unknown.

From the reads, TCRdb called clonotypes with MiXCR, one entry per CDR3 protein. The sample consists of about 920,000 distinct CDR3 sequences, less than 35% of them appearing once. The study's findings and limits: Totalled public TCR beta family frequency picked out people who carried CMV plus the relevant HLA.

Trimming stripped 1 base from V and 2 bases from J, with 9 bases between. Germline lookup yields CDR1 SGHTA and CDR2 FQGNSA. CDR3 length equals 15 residues. The material sequenced was cultured CD8+ T cells from PBMCs, taken from culture after CMV antigen stimulation. V usage is TRBV7-2 and J usage is TRBJ1-3; D is undetermined. The clonotype originates from a human donor in good health (CMV status not recorded). Some clones in this sample may be carry-over from other donors' samples. For the CDR3, the DNA is TGTGCCAGCAGCTTAGACCTAAATCCTGGAAACACCATATATTTT. This translates into CASSLDLNPGNTIYF.